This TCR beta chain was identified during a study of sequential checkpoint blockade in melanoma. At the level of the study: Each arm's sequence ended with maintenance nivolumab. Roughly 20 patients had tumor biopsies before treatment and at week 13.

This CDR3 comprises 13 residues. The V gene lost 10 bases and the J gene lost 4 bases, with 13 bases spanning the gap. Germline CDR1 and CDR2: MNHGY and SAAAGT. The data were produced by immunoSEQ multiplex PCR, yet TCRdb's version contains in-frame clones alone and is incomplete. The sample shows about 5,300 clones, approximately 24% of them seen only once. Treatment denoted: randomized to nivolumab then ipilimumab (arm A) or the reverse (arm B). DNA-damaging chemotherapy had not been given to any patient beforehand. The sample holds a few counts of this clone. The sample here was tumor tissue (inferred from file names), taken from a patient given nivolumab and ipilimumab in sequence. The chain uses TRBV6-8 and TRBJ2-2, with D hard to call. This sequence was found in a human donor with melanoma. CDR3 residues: CATLDGPTGELFF. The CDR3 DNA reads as TGTGCCACCCTCGACGGACCCACCGGGGAGCTGTTTTTT.